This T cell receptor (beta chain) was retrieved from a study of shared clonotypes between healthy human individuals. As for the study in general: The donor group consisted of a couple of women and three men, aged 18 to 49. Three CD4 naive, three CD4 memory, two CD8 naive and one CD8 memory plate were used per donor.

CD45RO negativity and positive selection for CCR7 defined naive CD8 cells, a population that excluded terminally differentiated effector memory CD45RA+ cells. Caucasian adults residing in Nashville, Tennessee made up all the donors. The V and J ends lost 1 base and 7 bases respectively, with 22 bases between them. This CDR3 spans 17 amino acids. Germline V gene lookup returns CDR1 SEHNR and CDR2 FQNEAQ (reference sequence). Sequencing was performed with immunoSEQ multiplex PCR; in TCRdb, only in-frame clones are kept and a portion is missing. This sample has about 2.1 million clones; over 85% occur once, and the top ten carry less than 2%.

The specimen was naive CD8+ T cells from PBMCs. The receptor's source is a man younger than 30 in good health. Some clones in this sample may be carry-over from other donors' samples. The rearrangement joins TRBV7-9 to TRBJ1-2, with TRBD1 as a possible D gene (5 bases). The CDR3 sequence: CASSLGPDTPGGLGYTF. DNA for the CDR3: TGTGCCAGCAGCTTAGGCCCGGACACCCCTGGCGGTCTTGGCTACACCTTC. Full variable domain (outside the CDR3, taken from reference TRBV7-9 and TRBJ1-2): DTGVSQNPRHKITKRGQNVTFRCDPISEHNRLYWYRQTLGQGPEFLTYFQNEAQLEKSRLLSDRFSAERPKGSFSTLEIQRTEQGDSAMYLCASSLGPDTPGGLGYTFGSGTRLTVV.